These 19 T cell receptor beta chains were all obtained from the same sample, sequenced in a study of shared clonotypes between healthy human individuals. Profiling relied on immunoSEQ multiplex PCR, and the TCRdb table lists in-frame clones only, not all of them. The sample has about 510,000 clones, 90% to 96% seen once. Sequencing was done on a sample of naive CD4+ T cells sorted from blood. The subset was: CD45RA+ positively selected. The receptors originated from a woman between 25 and 40 years old in good health.

The V call is TRBV6-5, the J call TRBJ2-1, with D tentatively TRBD2 (5 bases). V was clipped by 6 bases and J by 12 bases, with 15 bases between them. CDR3 length equals 12 residues. Per germline, CDR1 MNHEY and CDR2 SVGAGI. CDR3: CASSEPSGWQFF. The CDR3 region has the DNA TGTGCCAGCAGCGAGCCCTCGGGATGGCAGTTCTTC.

The chain joins TRBV6-5 to TRBJ2-5, with unresolved D. The germline CDR1 and CDR2 sequences are MNHEY and SVGAGI. The CDR3 consists of 15 residues. The V and J ends lost 0 bases and 5 bases respectively, with 13 bases between them. Written as DNA, the CDR3 is TGTGCCAGCAGTTACTCTGGGGTTTCCGGGGAGACCCAGTACTTC. This encodes CASSYSGVSGETQYF.

The sample holds one count of this clone. The chain is built from TRBV6-1 and TRBJ2-2, with 7 positions matching TRBD1. This CDR3 has 15 residues. CDR1 and CDR2 from the germline V gene are MNHNS and SASEGT. Trimming took 5 bases from V and 1 from J; bases not matched to a gene: 4. CDR3 nucleotides: TGTGCCAGCAGTTGGGACAGTCTGAACACCGGGGAGCTGTTTTTT. As protein: CASSWDSLNTGELFF.

The rearrangement joins TRBV28 to TRBJ2-1, with a possible D match to TRBD1 (7 bases). The germline V gene has CDR1 MDHEN and CDR2 SYDVKM. The CDR3 consists of 17 residues. V dropped 4 bases and J dropped 2 bases, with 18 bases sitting between them. CDR3: CASSSPTGDFPYNEQFF. CDR3 bases: TGTGCCAGCAGTTCGCCTACAGGGGACTTTCCCTACAATGAGCAGTTCTTC.

The chain recombines TRBV6-6 with TRBJ1-1; 9 positions match TRBD1. With V trimmed by 2 bases and J by 3 bases, 4 bases remained unmatched. Germline CDR1 and CDR2: MNHNY and SVGAGI (reference sequence). The CDR3 spans 15 residues. The chain's CDR3 is CASSYGQGRDTEAFF. The CDR3 DNA follows: TGTGCCAGCAGTTACGGACAGGGGCGGGACACTGAAGCTTTCTTT.

This chain connects TRBV5-4 to TRBJ2-7, with D uncertain. The CDR3 runs to 14 residues. The V end lost 4 bases, the J end lost 3 bases, and 14 bases lay between the germline ends. Germline assignment: CDR1 SGHNT and CDR2 YYREEE (reference sequence). CDR3 protein: CASSAGLKIYEQYF. The CDR3 nucleotides read TGTGCCAGCAGCGCAGGCCTGAAAATCTACGAGCAGTACTTC.

The count of this clone is one. The CDR3 reads CATRLPSGGGTQYF. CDR3 DNA sequence: TGTGCCACCAGACTACCTAGCGGAGGGGGTACGCAGTATTTT. The chain uses TRBV15 and TRBJ2-3; TRBD2 might be the D (7 bases). The V gene lost 6 bases and the J gene lost 8 bases, with 18 bases spanning the gap. CDR1 and CDR2 from the germline V gene are LNHNV and YYDKDF (reference sequence). The CDR3 loop spans 14 amino acids.

The chain links TRBV2 to TRBJ2-5, with 8 bases fitting TRBD1. The J call may be wrong; the DNA end is better matched by TRBJ2-7. The CDR3 loop spans 16 amino acids. Germline V gene lookup returns CDR1 SNHLY and CDR2 FYNNEI. DNA for the CDR3: TGTGCCAGCAGCAACCCGACAGGGGACCGGCGCTACGAGCAGTACTTC. Amino acids: CASSNPTGDRRYEQYF.

V gene TRBV19 combines with J gene TRBJ1-2; D not resolved. The CDR3 spans 14 residues. Germline CDR1 and CDR2: LNHDA and SQIVND (reference sequence). V was cut by 5 bases and J by 0 bases, with 10 bases left in between. The CDR3 region has the DNA TGTGCCAGTAGTCCTAGGATAACTAACTATGGCTACACCTTC. Translated: CASSPRITNYGYTF.

This rearrangement joins TRBV6-1 to TRBJ2-7; 7 nucleotides align to TRBD1. V lost 3 bases, J lost 3 bases, and 11 bases stayed unmatched. The CDR3 extends over 16 amino acids. The germline gives CDR1 MNHNS, CDR2 SASEGT. CDR3 protein: CASSDFSGTARYEQYF. DNA for the CDR3: TGTGCCAGCAGTGATTTTTCCGGGACAGCACGCTACGAGCAGTACTTC.

The sample holds one count of this clone. The chain links TRBV21-1 to TRBJ1-1; the DNA was not used to check the table's D call, TRBD1. TRBV21-1 is deemed a pseudogene. The CDR3 sequence is 18 residues long. In nucleotides, the CDR3 is TGTGCCAGCAGCAAAGAAGGGTCGGACAGGGGAGATTACACTGAAGCTTTCTTT. Encoded protein: CASSKEGSDRGDYTEAFF.

CDR3 in DNA: TGTGCCAGCAGCTTAAACAGGGTTGAAGGGGCCAACGTCCTGACTTTC. It is translated as CASSLNRVEGANVLTF. The chain joins TRBV7-8 to TRBJ2-6, with D perhaps matching TRBD1 (6 bases). With 2 bases removed from V and 4 bases from J, the gap between germline ends came to 12 bases. The germline gives CDR1 SGHVS, CDR2 FQNEAQ. The CDR3 has 16 residues.

The gene calls are TRBV19 and TRBJ1-5; possible D gene TRBD1, 5 bases. V lost 2 bases to trimming and J lost 0 bases, with 20 bases between them. The germline gives CDR1 LNHDA, CDR2 SQIVND (reference sequence). This CDR3 contains 19 residues. The CDR3 protein is CASSIRGGTTRNSNQPQHF. Here the CDR3 DNA reads TGTGCCAGTAGTATAAGGGGAGGGACTACGCGAAATAGCAATCAGCCCCAGCATTTT.

The chain carries TRBV5-5 and TRBJ2-7; D may match TRBD1 or TRBD2 (5 bases each). From germline, CDR1 is SGHKS and CDR2 YYEKEE (reference sequence). With 7 bases removed from V and 3 bases from J, the gap between germline ends came to 17 bases. CDR3 length: 14 residues. The CDR3 DNA is TGTGCCAGCTCAGACCGGGACCCACACTACGAGCAGTACTTC. It specifies CASSDRDPHYEQYF.

V gene TRBV6-5 combines with J gene TRBJ2-5; unclear D gene. The CDR3 length is 14 residues. Trimming took off 0 bases at V and 1 base at J, with 6 bases between the two ends. CDR1 is MNHEY, CDR2 SVGAGI, per germline. The CDR3 is CASSYSSAQETQYF. CDR3 coding DNA: TGTGCCAGCAGTTACTCGTCAGCCCAAGAGACCCAGTACTTC.

The chain links TRBV11-3 to TRBJ2-1; 7 bases map to TRBD2. CDR1 SGHNT and CDR2 YENEEA come from the germline V gene. The CDR3 loop spans 19 amino acids. The ends lost 0 bases at V and 0 bases at J; junction bases unmatched: 11. CDR3 protein: CASSLDYHQAGSSYNEQFF. The CDR3 region has the DNA TGTGCCAGCAGCTTAGATTATCATCAAGCGGGGAGCTCCTACAATGAGCAGTTCTTC.

This chain joins TRBV5-6 and TRBJ1-2; D not resolved. Trimming removed 1 base at V and 6 bases at J, with 7 bases between. CDR1 and CDR2 (germline): SGHDT, YYEEEE. CDR3 length: 12 amino acids. The CDR3 region is CASSLSSNGYTF. CDR3 in DNA: TGTGCCAGCAGCTTGAGTTCAAATGGCTACACCTTC.

This chain connects TRBV2 to TRBJ2-6; 12 bases are shared with TRBD2. Germline V lookup: CDR1 SNHLY, CDR2 FYNNEI. The junction had 2 bases not matched to a gene; V was cut back by 3 bases and J by 2 bases. The CDR3 is 17 amino acids. The CDR3 loop is CASSETSGRAGANVLTF. The CDR3 DNA reads as TGTGCCAGCAGTGAGACTAGCGGGAGAGCTGGGGCCAACGTCCTGACTTTC.

Regarding this clone: Other DNA sequences in this specimen translate into the identical CDR3. V gene TRBV9 combines with J gene TRBJ1-4; D gene uncertain. This CDR3 spans 15 amino acids. The V gene lost 0 bases and the J gene lost 0 bases, with 6 bases spanning the gap. CDR1 and CDR2 (germline): SGDLS, YYNGEE. In DNA, the CDR3 is TGTGCCAGCAGCGTAGAGGGATCAACTAATGAAAAACTGTTTTTT. Its translation: CASSVEGSTNEKLFF.